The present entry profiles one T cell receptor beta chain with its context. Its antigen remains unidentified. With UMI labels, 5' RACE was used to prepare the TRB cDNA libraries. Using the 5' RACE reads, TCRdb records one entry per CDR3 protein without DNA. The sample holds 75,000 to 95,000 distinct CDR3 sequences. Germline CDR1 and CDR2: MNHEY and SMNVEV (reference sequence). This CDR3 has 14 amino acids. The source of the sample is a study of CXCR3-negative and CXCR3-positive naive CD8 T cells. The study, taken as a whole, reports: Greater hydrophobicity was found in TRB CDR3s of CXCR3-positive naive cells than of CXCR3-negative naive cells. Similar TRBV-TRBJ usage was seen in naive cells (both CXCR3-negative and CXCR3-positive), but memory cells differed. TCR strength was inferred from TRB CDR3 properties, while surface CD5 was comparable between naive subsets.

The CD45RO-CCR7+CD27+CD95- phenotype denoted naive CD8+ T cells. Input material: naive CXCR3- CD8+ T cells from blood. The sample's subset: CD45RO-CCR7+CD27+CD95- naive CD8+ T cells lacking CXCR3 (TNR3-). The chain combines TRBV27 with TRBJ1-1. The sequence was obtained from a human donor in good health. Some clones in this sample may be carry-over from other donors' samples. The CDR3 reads CASSFPGEGTEAFF.